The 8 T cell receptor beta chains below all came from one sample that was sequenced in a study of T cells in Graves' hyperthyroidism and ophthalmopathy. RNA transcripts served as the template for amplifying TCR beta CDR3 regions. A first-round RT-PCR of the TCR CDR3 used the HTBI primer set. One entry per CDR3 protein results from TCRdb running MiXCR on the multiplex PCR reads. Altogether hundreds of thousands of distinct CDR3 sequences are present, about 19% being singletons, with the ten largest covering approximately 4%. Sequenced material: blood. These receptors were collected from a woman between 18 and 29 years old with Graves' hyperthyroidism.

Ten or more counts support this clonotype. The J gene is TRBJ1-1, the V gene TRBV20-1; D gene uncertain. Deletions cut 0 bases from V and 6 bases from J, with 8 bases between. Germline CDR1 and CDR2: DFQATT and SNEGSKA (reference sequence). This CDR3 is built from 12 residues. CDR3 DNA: TGCAGTGCTAGAGATTGGACGGCTGAAGCTTTCTTT. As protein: CSARDWTAEAFF.

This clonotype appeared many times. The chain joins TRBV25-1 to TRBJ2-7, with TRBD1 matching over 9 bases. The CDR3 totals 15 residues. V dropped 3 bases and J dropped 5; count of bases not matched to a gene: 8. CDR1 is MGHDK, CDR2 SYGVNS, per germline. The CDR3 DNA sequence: TGTGCCAGCAGTGACCGGGACAGGGCGTTGAACGAGCAGTACTTC. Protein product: CASSDRDRALNEQYF.

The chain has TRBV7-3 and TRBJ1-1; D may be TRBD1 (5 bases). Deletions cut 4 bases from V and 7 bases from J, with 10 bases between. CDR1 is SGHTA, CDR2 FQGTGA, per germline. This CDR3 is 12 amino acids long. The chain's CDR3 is CASSSTGVEAFF. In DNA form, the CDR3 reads TGTGCCAGCAGCTCCACGGGGGTTGAAGCTTTCTTT.

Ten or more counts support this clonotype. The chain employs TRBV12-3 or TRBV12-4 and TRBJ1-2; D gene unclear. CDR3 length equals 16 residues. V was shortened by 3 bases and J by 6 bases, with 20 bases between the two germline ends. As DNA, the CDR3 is TGTGCCAGCAGTTTCTCGGGTTCAGCCTTTGGGGATGGCTACACCTTC. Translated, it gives CASSFSGSAFGDGYTF.

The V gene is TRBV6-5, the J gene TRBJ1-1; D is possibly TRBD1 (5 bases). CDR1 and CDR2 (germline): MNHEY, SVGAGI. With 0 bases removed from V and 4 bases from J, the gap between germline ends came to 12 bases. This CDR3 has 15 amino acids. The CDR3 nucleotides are TGTGCCAGCAGTTACTCGCCTCAGGGAGCCACTGAAGCTTTCTTT. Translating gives CASSYSPQGATEAFF.

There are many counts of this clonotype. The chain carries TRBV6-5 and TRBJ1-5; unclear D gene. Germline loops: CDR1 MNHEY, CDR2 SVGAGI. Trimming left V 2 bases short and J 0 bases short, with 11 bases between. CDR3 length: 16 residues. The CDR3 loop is CASSYPTEYSNQPQHF. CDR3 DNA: TGTGCCAGCAGTTACCCGACTGAGTATAGCAATCAGCCCCAGCATTTT.

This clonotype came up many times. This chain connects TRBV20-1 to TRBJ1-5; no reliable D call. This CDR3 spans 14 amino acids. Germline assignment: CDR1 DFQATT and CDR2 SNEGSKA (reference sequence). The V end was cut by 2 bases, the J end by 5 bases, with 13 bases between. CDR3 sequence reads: CSARPMVGDQPQHF. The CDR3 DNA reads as TGCAGTGCTAGACCCATGGTTGGGGATCAGCCCCAGCATTTT.

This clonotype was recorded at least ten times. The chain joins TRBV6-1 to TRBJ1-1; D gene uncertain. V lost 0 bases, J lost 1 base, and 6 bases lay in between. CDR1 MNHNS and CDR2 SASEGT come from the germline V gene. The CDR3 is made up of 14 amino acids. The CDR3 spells CASSEAGGNTEAFF. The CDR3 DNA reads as TGTGCCAGCAGTGAAGCTGGCGGGAACACTGAAGCTTTCTTT.